The clone carrying this T cell receptor (beta chain) showed up just a few times. V shed 6 bases and J 2 bases; nucleotides not matched to a gene: 12. The CDR3 spans 18 residues. The germline V gene has CDR1 MDHEN and CDR2 SYDVKM. The sample is drawn from a study of blood T cell repertoires in COVID-19. Study processing details: Researchers report that nucleated cell counts were estimated from reference gene primer amplification. Sequenced by immunoSEQ multiplex PCR; TCRdb stores in-frame clones only, minus some. V and J calls and clone size are those listed in that table; D and trimming were worked out from the DNA. Of approximately 50,000 clones in the sample, around 85% were seen once.

This receptor was obtained from a human donor in a cohort sampled during active COVID-19. Sequenced material: peripheral blood. The chain has TRBV28 and TRBJ2-2, with 10 bases fitting TRBD2. CDR3 sequence (DNA): TGTGCCAGCAGCCCTAACGACGGACTAGCGGCTAACACCGGGGAGCTGTTTTTT. Residues: CASSPNDGLAANTGELFF.